These 28 T cell receptor beta chains were all obtained from the same sample, sequenced in a study of cytomegalovirus exposure and HLA in healthy donors (dated by TCRdb to the late 2010s). Library construction relied on the immunoSEQ multiplex PCR assay. The clones in this table, taken by TCRdb from immuneACCESS, are in-frame only. Not every clone is retained; where verified, under half of the shortfall comes from an unresolved V gene, and the cause of the rest is unknown. The table for this sample lists about 200,000 clones; more than 70% of them were counted only once. Roughly 1.5% of the sample lies in the top ten. Sequencing used PBMCs. The receptors shown here come from a woman between 18 and 29 years old in good health and CMV-seronegative.

The genes are TRBV27 and TRBJ1-2; 12 bases line up with TRBD1. This CDR3 spans 18 amino acids. V trimming: 1 base; J trimming: 5 bases; junction bases outside the gene matches: 11. Germline V gene lookup returns CDR1 MNHEY and CDR2 SMNVEV (reference sequence). The CDR3 here is CASSLWDRGLAPEYGYTF. In DNA, the CDR3 is TGTGCCAGCAGTTTATGGGACAGGGGGCTTGCCCCCGAATATGGCTACACCTTC.

The V gene is TRBV29-1, the J gene TRBJ1-2; D is perhaps TRBD1 (6 bases). Germline V gene data show CDR1 as SQVTM and CDR2 as ANQGSEA. The CDR3 has 12 residues. The V end lost 4 bases, the J end lost 7 bases, and 13 bases lay between the germline ends. The chain's CDR3 is CSVVRGALGYTF. The CDR3 bases are TGCAGCGTTGTACGGGGGGCGCTTGGCTACACCTTC.

This clone came up once. The chain carries TRBV5-5 and TRBJ1-2; 7 positions match TRBD1. Germline-derived CDR1 and CDR2 are SGHKS and YYEKEE (reference sequence). The V and J ends lost 0 bases and 3 bases, in that order; junction bases with no gene match: 5. The length of the CDR3 is 15 residues. This chain's CDR3 is CASSLEAGGDYGYTF. For the CDR3, the DNA is TGTGCCAGCAGCTTGGAGGCAGGGGGTGACTATGGCTACACCTTC.

The rearrangement uses TRBV6-5 and TRBJ2-7; 10 bases align to TRBD1. Unmatched junction bases numbered 1, after V lost 4 bases and J lost 1 base. Germline CDR1 is MNHEY and CDR2 is SVGAGI. The CDR3 contains 14 residues. CDR3 nucleotide sequence: TGTGCCAGCAGTTGGGACAGGGGTTCCTACGAGCAGTACTTC. Its translation is CASSWDRGSYEQYF.

The V call is TRBV4-2, the J call TRBJ2-1, with 9 bases that match TRBD2. Germline CDR1 reads LGHNA; CDR2 reads YNFKEQ. This CDR3 is 14 amino acids long. J was trimmed by 8 bases and V by 1 base; bases with no gene match: 3. CDR3 coding DNA: TGTGCCAGCAGCCAAGGCGGGAGGGCCGATGAGCAGTTCTTC. Translation gives CASSQGGRADEQFF.

The V and J genes are TRBV10-3 and TRBJ2-7; the D gene is possibly TRBD2 (5 bases). The V end lost 0 bases, the J end lost 0 bases, and 15 bases lay between the germline ends. The CDR3 loop spans 17 amino acids. Per germline, CDR1 ENHRY and CDR2 SYGVKD. The CDR3 sequence: CAISESKGGLSSYEQYF. In nucleotides, the CDR3 is TGTGCCATCAGTGAGTCGAAGGGCGGGTTGAGCTCCTACGAGCAGTACTTC.

The chain combines TRBV18 with TRBJ2-1, with D possibly TRBD1 on 5 matching bases. With 3 bases removed from V and 6 bases from J, the gap between germline ends came to 12 bases. The CDR3 length is 14 residues. Germline CDR1 reads KGHSH; CDR2 reads LQKENI. The CDR3 region has the DNA TGTGCCAGCTCACCTCAGGGTTTTGGCAATGAGCAGTTCTTC. This gives the protein CASSPQGFGNEQFF.

This chain joins TRBV21-1 and TRBJ2-1; the DNA was not compared with TRBD2, the D call given in the table. TRBV21-1 is designated a pseudogene. CDR3 length: 16 residues. The CDR3 sequence: CASSKGLARSYNEQFF. The CDR3 nucleotides are TGTGCCAGCAGCAAAGGACTAGCGCGCTCCTACAATGAGCAGTTCTTC.

V is TRBV6-5 and J is TRBJ1-5; D is unclear. Trimming stripped 5 bases from V and 6 bases from J, with 17 bases between. The CDR3 runs 15 residues. The germline gives CDR1 MNHEY, CDR2 SVGAGI. This CDR3 reads CASSPSRGLGQPQHF. In DNA, the CDR3 is TGTGCCAGCAGTCCCTCTCGAGGTTTAGGTCAGCCCCAGCATTTT.

The gene calls are TRBV5-4 and TRBJ2-1; 11 bases fit TRBD2. J lost 3 bases, V lost 4 bases, and 3 bases had no gene match. There are 15 residues in the CDR3. Germline-derived CDR1 and CDR2 are SGHNT and YYREEE (reference sequence). The CDR3 coding sequence is TGTGCCAGCAGCGTGGGACTAGCGGACTACAATGAGCAGTTCTTC. Its translation: CASSVGLADYNEQFF.

V is TRBV7-2 and J is TRBJ2-5; tentative D call: TRBD2 (5 bases). Trimming cost V 5 bases and J 2 bases, with 21 bases left between them. The germline V gene has CDR1 SGHTA and CDR2 FQGNSA. This CDR3 has 17 amino acids. The CDR3 DNA follows: TGTGCCAGCAGCCTAGATGGACTGCTAAGACATCAAGAGACCCAGTACTTC. This sequence encodes CASSLDGLLRHQETQYF. The full variable domain, with the rest looked up from reference TRBV7-2 and TRBJ2-5, is GAGVSQSPSNKVTEKGKDVELRCDPISGHTALYWYRQSLGQGLEFLIYFQGNSAPDKSGLPSDRFSAERTGGSVSTLTIQRTQQEDSAVYLCASSLDGLLRHQETQYFGPGTRLLVL.

This clone was detected only a few times. This chain joins TRBV18 and TRBJ1-2; TRBD1 agrees at 10 bases. The CDR3 contains 16 residues. V lost 1 base, J lost 7 bases, and 9 bases stayed unmatched. Germline assignment: CDR1 KGHSH and CDR2 LQKENI. Here the CDR3 reads CASSPLTPGQGSGYTF. Here the CDR3 DNA reads TGTGCCAGCTCACCACTAACTCCGGGACAGGGGTCTGGCTACACCTTC. The full variable domain, completed using reference TRBV18 and TRBJ1-2, is NAGVMQNPRHLVRRRGQEARLRCSPMKGHSHVYWYRQLPEEGLKFMVYLQKENIIDESGMPKERFSAEFPKEGPSILRIQQVVRGDSAAYFCASSPLTPGQGSGYTFGSGTRLTVV.

The chain links TRBV7-2 to TRBJ2-3; no clear D gene. Germline V gene lookup returns CDR1 SGHTA and CDR2 FQGNSA. V dropped 6 bases and J dropped 5 bases, with 12 bases sitting between them. The CDR3 length is 13 residues. The CDR3 region is CASSLYSEDTQYF. CDR3 nucleotides: TGTGCCAGCAGTCTCTACAGTGAAGATACGCAGTATTTT.

The chain combines TRBV18 with TRBJ1-3, with D hard to call. V was trimmed by 3 bases and J by 1 base, leaving 19 bases between them. Looked up from germline, CDR1 is KGHSH and CDR2 is LQKENI. The length of the CDR3 is 18 residues. The CDR3 here is CASSPLRPAVQSGNTIYF. CDR3 coding DNA: TGTGCCAGCTCACCCTTACGCCCGGCGGTACAATCTGGAAACACCATATATTTT.

The genes are TRBV29-1 and TRBJ1-3, with 8 bases aligning to TRBD1. Germline CDR1 SQVTM, CDR2 ANQGSEA. J gave up 11 bases and V 5 bases, and 14 bases lay outside the gene matches. CDR3 size: 14 residues. The CDR3 reads CSVRTGTTSGAIYF. CDR3 DNA: TGCAGCGTTAGGACAGGGACGACCTCCGGCGCCATATATTTT.

J is TRBJ2-1 and V is TRBV7-9; TRBD2 is a possible D gene (5 bases). This CDR3 region has 15 residues. Germline CDR1 and CDR2: SEHNR and FQNEAQ (reference sequence). Trimming shortened V by 5 bases and J by 3 bases, and 14 bases separated the two germline ends. Written as DNA, the CDR3 is TGTGCCAGCAGCCCCGATGGAGGCTTCTACAATGAGCAGTTCTTC. Its protein is CASSPDGGFYNEQFF.

The rearrangement links TRBV6-5 to TRBJ1-1; no reliable D call. Per the germline V gene, CDR1 is MNHEY and CDR2 is SVGAGI. The CDR3 is made up of 12 amino acids. V was clipped by 8 bases and J by 5 bases, with 12 bases between them. Here the CDR3 reads CASAVMGTEAFF. The DNA of the CDR3 is TGTGCCAGCGCGGTTATGGGTACTGAAGCTTTCTTT.

CDR3 residues: CARSLRSGQETQYF. In DNA, the CDR3 is TGTGCCAGAAGCTTGAGGTCGGGCCAAGAGACCCAGTACTTC. This chain joins TRBV5-3 and TRBJ2-5; D remains unclear. TRBV5-3 carries the ORF label, with uncertain function. CDR3 length: 14 amino acids. V lost 1 base and J 1 base, leaving 8 bases between the germline ends.

The rearrangement links TRBV6-4 to TRBJ2-2, with D perhaps TRBD2 (7 bases). The CDR3 extends over 16 amino acids. Germline CDR1 is MRHNA and CDR2 is SNTAGT. V gave up 4 bases and J gave up 5 bases, with 17 bases separating them. As DNA, the CDR3 is TGTGCCAGCAGTGCTGGGGGGGCGCGCGAAACCGGGGAGCTGTTTTTT. It encodes CASSAGGARETGELFF.

In this sample, this clone turned up once. The chain uses TRBV15 and TRBJ2-3; 12 bases line up with TRBD2. From germline, CDR1 is LNHNV and CDR2 YYDKDF (reference sequence). The trim removed 2 bases at V and 5 bases at J, leaving 5 bases unmatched. The CDR3 contains 16 residues. The chain's CDR3 is CATSRILAGGQDTQYF. In DNA form, the CDR3 reads TGTGCCACCAGCAGAATACTAGCGGGAGGTCAAGATACGCAGTATTTT.

The chain combines TRBV10-2 with TRBJ1-2, with 8 positions matching TRBD1. Germline CDR1 is WSHSY and CDR2 is SAAADI. The CDR3 extends over 15 amino acids. With V trimmed by 6 bases and J by 4 bases, 10 bases remained unmatched. CDR3 amino acids: CASSPGQGTPYGYTF. CDR3 DNA sequence: TGCGCCAGCAGCCCTGGACAGGGTACCCCCTATGGCTACACCTTC.

V is TRBV19 and J is TRBJ1-5; D unresolved. The CDR3 contains 14 residues. The germline CDR1 and CDR2 sequences are LNHDA and SQIVND (reference sequence). V gave up 0 bases and J gave up 4 bases, with 7 bases separating them. The CDR3 sequence is CASSIDGRNQPQHF. CDR3 coding DNA: TGTGCCAGTAGTATAGATGGGCGAAATCAGCCCCAGCATTTT.

The chain uses TRBV5-1 and TRBJ1-1, with D possibly TRBD1 on 6 matching bases. Germline-derived CDR1 and CDR2 are SGHRS and YFSETQ. V gave up 9 bases and J gave up 0 bases, with 12 bases separating them. The CDR3 loop spans 13 amino acids. In nucleotides, the CDR3 is TGCGCCACCCGGGACACCATGAACACTGAAGCTTTCTTT. Encoded protein: CATRDTMNTEAFF.

The chain couples TRBV5-4 to TRBJ2-7; 8 bases fit TRBD1. The CDR3 has 13 residues. V lost 4 bases and J lost 10; bases outside the gene matches: 10. In germline, CDR1 is SGHNT, CDR2 YYREEE (reference sequence). For the CDR3, the DNA is TGTGCCAGCAGCGAGAACCGGGACAGGACACAGTACTTC. Amino acids: CASSENRDRTQYF.

In its sample, this clone was seen a few times. This chain joins TRBV7-2 and TRBJ2-7; D might be TRBD1 (6 bases). Per the germline V gene, CDR1 is SGHTA and CDR2 is FQGNSA. This CDR3 has 14 amino acids. The V end lost 3 bases, the J end lost 4 bases, and 13 bases lay between the germline ends. CDR3 coding DNA: TGTGCCAGCAGCTTGGGTGCAGGGGATTACGAGCAGTACTTC. Its protein product is CASSLGAGDYEQYF.

This sequence joins TRBV18 and TRBJ2-5; TRBD1 aligns across 8 bases. This CDR3 contains 16 residues. Germline V gene lookup returns CDR1 KGHSH and CDR2 LQKENI. Trimming removed 2 bases from V and 1 base from J; junction bases left unmatched: 6. The CDR3 reads CASSPFGTGSQETQYF. For the CDR3, the DNA is TGTGCCAGCTCACCATTCGGGACAGGTAGCCAAGAGACCCAGTACTTC.

V is TRBV7-9 and J is TRBJ2-7, with a possible D match to TRBD1 (6 bases). Trimming shortened V by 6 bases and J by 6 bases, and 21 bases separated the two germline ends. Germline CDR1 SEHNR, CDR2 FQNEAQ (reference sequence). This CDR3 is 15 amino acids long. CDR3 bases: TGTGCCAGCAGGGAGACAGGAGCCTCCCTCGGCGAGCAGTACTTC. This sequence encodes CASRETGASLGEQYF.

This chain connects TRBV5-1 to TRBJ2-7, with TRBD2 identical over 7 bases. Germline CDR1 is SGHRS and CDR2 is YFSETQ. The CDR3 consists of 14 residues. V gave up 4 bases and J gave up 3 bases; unmatched junction bases: 7. DNA for the CDR3: TGCGCCAGCAGCGGAGGAGCGGGACTCTACGAGCAGTACTTC. Amino acids: CASSGGAGLYEQYF.